This T cell receptor (beta chain) originates from a study of shared clonotypes between healthy human individuals. The CDR3 is 17 amino acids. Trimming left V 3 bases short and J 2 bases short, with 18 bases between. Germline values: CDR1 MGHDK, CDR2 SYGVNS. This clone appeared a single time. The repertoire was sequenced with immunoSEQ multiplex PCR; TCRdb's copy has only in-frame clones and lacks some. This table holds over 2 million clones, 80% to 95% found once. The chain uses TRBV25-1 and TRBJ2-3, with D perhaps being TRBD1 or TRBD2 (5 bases each). The sample was naive CD4+ T cells from PBMCs. Subset specified: CD45RA+ positively selected. The clonotype comes from a man between 18 and 29 years old in good health. Some clones in this sample may be carry-over from other donors' samples. The CDR3 here is CASSDSGRGTHTDTQYF. CDR3 bases: TGTGCCAGCAGTGACTCGGGACGTGGCACTCACACAGATACGCAGTATTTT.